The TCR beta chain described here comes from a study of T cells in Graves' hyperthyroidism and ophthalmopathy. Study observations and caveats: With a median lead of around 6.7 months before onset, the model predicted ophthalmopathy.

Amplified TCR beta CDR3 regions derived from RNA transcripts. The study used the HTBI primer set for a first-round RT-PCR of the TCR CDR3. TCRdb re-analysed the multiplex PCR reads in MiXCR, keeping a single row per CDR3 protein. This table holds about 610,000 distinct CDR3 sequences, over 12% found once. The diagnostic basis comprised clinical symptoms, serum thyroxine and TRAb, thyroid ultrasound and orbital computed tomography. The table lists this clonotype with many counts. Its matching antigen is unknown. This clonotype was obtained from a woman in her thirties or forties with Graves' ophthalmopathy. Input material: blood.

CDR3 sequence (DNA): TGTGCCAGCAGCCCTACCGGACAGGGGTCTGGAAACACCATATATTTT. Protein product: CASSPTGQGSGNTIYF. This chain links TRBV7-3 with TRBJ1-3; 9 positions agree with TRBD1. V lost 5 bases, J lost 1 base, and 6 bases stayed unmatched. The CDR3 runs 16 residues. CDR1 and CDR2 (germline): SGHTA, FQGTGA.